Given below is one T cell receptor (beta chain) in context. Its recognized antigen is unknown. No much larger clonotype is one base removed from it; base qualities were not supplied. This entry belongs to a study of shared clonotypes between healthy human individuals (dated by TCRdb to about 2020). Some background on the complete study: Three men and a couple of women, aged 18 to 49 years, made up the cohort. To increase sequencing depth and limit assay-specific biases, TCR repertoire library preparation and sequencing were carried out by different laboratories using diverse techniques. Blood TCR repertoires of about 5 healthy adults were deeply sequenced to estimate repertoire size and the extent of clonotype sharing between individuals. Per donor, three plates each were used for CD4 naive and CD4 memory, two for CD8 naive, and one for CD8 memory. Each donor's leukapheresis produced roughly between about 0.8 and 10 billion PBMCs.

Taken from cysteine to phenylalanine, the CDR3 has 12 residues. Only the CDR3 DNA is retained, 36 bases long and in frame from the first base. Taken from the germline V gene, the CDR1 and CDR2 loops are MNHEY and SVGAGI. V is shortened by 6 bases, J by 12 bases, and the region joining them spans 18 bases. What the authors observed across the whole study: Based on pairwise subsampling, the degree of clonotype sharing among donors was expected to be affected by sequencing depth. Sampling was restricted to blood, and TCR repertoires in tissues likely differ from the TCR repertoires found in blood. Incomplete sequencing was indicated by rarefaction of sorted-subset datasets, despite the large sequencing depth. Approximately 5% of naive CD4, 3.5% of naive CD8, roughly 2.4% of memory CD4, and approximately 0.4% of memory CD8 clonotypes were shared across several donors. Higher generation probabilities were observed for clonotypes shared by all four sorted-subset donors than for non-shared clonotypes. Estimated clonotype richness was generally larger for naive than for memory subsets. The genetic and exposure-history diversity represented was limited by the small number of donors.

For the CD8 naive samples, CD45RO-negative cells were positively selected for CCR7, yielding a CD45RA+CCR7+ population from which TemRA cells were excluded. The donors were healthy, HIV-negative adults who had no recently reported acute infections or vaccinations. Every donor was a Caucasian adult residing in Nashville, Tennessee, USA. After blood collection by leukapheresis, PBMCs were isolated using Ficoll-Histopaque density gradient centrifugation and then cryopreserved in the vapor phase of liquid nitrogen. Analytical flow cytometry was used to check the purity and quantity of each magnetically sorted T cell population. Genomic DNA was isolated from every sorted fraction and measured by UV absorbance on a Nanodrop 2000c. Using the deep immunoSEQ assay, multiplex PCR amplified TCR CDR3 regions from genomic DNA. For each cell subset, the extracted genomic DNA was distributed evenly across all wells of several immunoSEQ 96-well plates, and each plate served as one replicate. For sorted subsets, each replicate PCR was loaded with approximately 0.2 ug genomic DNA, equivalent to 30,000 or so T cell genomes. Purified libraries were measured with a Qubit 3.0 fluorometer, size-checked on a Bioanalyzer 2100, and measured again with the KAPA Library Quantification kit. A separate single-read 150-cycle Illumina NextSeq 550 flow cell was used to sequence each immunoSEQ 96-well plate. Per the authors' processing: Because the immunoSEQ output held only junctional sequences and lacked quality scores, the filtering could not match the filtering applied to full-length reads. To assign V/J genes and CDR3, sequences were annotated against IMGT germline references using PyIR, a Python wrapper for IgBLAST v1.9. Reads with weak V/J assignments (E-value above 1e-6), missing CDR3, stop codons, out-of-frame junctions, or ambiguous translated residues were removed. V3J clonotypes were defined as sequences sharing the same inferred V gene, J gene, and CDR3 amino acid sequence. The percentage overlap between two repertoires was calculated by dividing the number of shared unique clonotypes by the size of the smaller repertoire. Repertoire richness was assessed with RTK rarefaction, the Chao1 estimator, and Recon v2.1 estimates of unobserved clonotypes. For all TCRbeta clonotypes obtained by the gDNA method from a handful of donors, generation probabilities were computed with OLGA. TCRdb obtained this table from immuneACCESS and retained in-frame rearrangements with V and J assigned. These tables miss some clones; where compared with another copy, unresolved V genes account for less than half of the shortfall, and the remainder is unexplained. The V and J calls and clone size are taken from that table; D and trimming were inferred from the DNA. The sample includes 2 million to 2.5 million clones, with more than 85% observed a single time. Together, the top ten hold around 1.7% of the sample.

This chain joins TRBV6-5 to TRBJ2-7; perhaps TRBD1 is the D gene, with 6 bases matching. This TCR was sampled from a man aged 18 to 29 in good health. Some clones in this sample may be carry-over from other donors' samples. Sample: naive CD8+ T cells from PBMCs. This sample's cell subset or site label indicates: CD45RA+CCR7+. In nucleotides, the sequence is TGTGCCAGCAGCCGACGGACAGAGAGGTTGTACTTC. Translation gives CASSRRTERLYF.